The following is a T cell receptor beta chain sequence with its context. Genomic DNA, serving as template, underwent TCR beta VDJ and CDR3 profiling. MiXCR was run by TCRdb on the reads, yielding one entry per CDR3 protein. This sample has some 200,000 distinct CDR3 sequences, with around 60% found just once. The data stem from a study of CD8+CD57+ T cells in acquired aplastic anemia. As for the study in general: Mean DNA quantity obtained from sorted CD4+ and CD8+ cells was about 3 ug.

Trimming at V came to 8 bases and at J to 0 bases, leaving 7 bases not matched to a gene. The CDR3 has 13 amino acids. The germline CDR1 and CDR2 sequences are SQVTM and ANQGSEA. The chain employs TRBV29-1 and TRBJ2-7; 7 bases agree with TRBD1. The source material was sorted CD4+, CD8+, or CD8+CD57+ T cells (not recorded which) from PBMCs. The TCR comes from a human donor in good health. The CDR3 DNA follows: TGCAGCCAAGACAGGGTATACTCCTACGAGCAGTACTTC. This translates into CSQDRVYSYEQYF.